What follows is one T cell receptor (beta chain) and its context. The data were obtained in a study of blood T cell repertoires in COVID-19. As for the study in general: Samples came from the United States, Italy and Spain, spanning acute and convalescent COVID-19. T cells, B-cell-depleted T cells, or PBMCs supplied cDNA or gDNA.

CDR1 and CDR2 (germline): KGHDR, SFDVKD. CDR3 length: 15 amino acids. V lost 0 bases to trimming and J lost 8 bases, with 13 bases between them. As originally analysed: Reference gene primer amplification yielded estimated nucleated cell counts. The method was immunoSEQ multiplex PCR; TCRdb's version includes in-frame clones alone and lacks a portion of them. The DNA gave D and trimming, while V, J and clone size come from that table. The sample lists 110,000 or so clones, about three quarters occurring once. This sequence joins TRBV24-1 and TRBJ2-1; perhaps TRBD2 as D (5 bases). The clonotype was recovered from a woman in her forties with acute or convalescent COVID-19. The sequencing sample was made of peripheral blood. Here the CDR3 DNA reads TGTGCCACCAGTGATTTGGGGGTCTACGGGGATGAGCAGTTCTTC. It codes for CATSDLGVYGDEQFF.